A single sample gave rise to the 14 T cell receptor beta chains below, sequenced in a study of blood T cells in healthy people across ages. A sample-barcoded 5' primer and a J-beta primer mix were used in a second PCR of roughly 7 to 11 cycles. TCRdb analysed the 5' RACE reads with MiXCR anew, one entry per CDR3 protein. The sample holds roughly 680,000 distinct CDR3 sequences, 45% to 60% seen once. Sequenced: blood. These receptors came from a woman older than 75 in good health.

This clonotype showed up just a few times. A much more abundant neighbour one base away suggests this may be a read error. The chain carries TRBV28 and TRBJ2-7, with TRBD1 as a possible D gene (6 bases). Germline assignment: CDR1 MDHEN and CDR2 SYDVKM. The CDR3 runs to 12 residues. Trimming left V 5 bases short and J 4 bases short, with 9 bases between. CDR3 amino acids: CASSRDIYEQYF. The CDR3 DNA is TGTGCCAGCAGTCGGGACATTTACGAGCAGTACTTC.

For this clonotype: A read error may be the cause here, since a much bigger clone is one base away. The V gene is TRBV12-3 or TRBV12-4, the J gene TRBJ1-5; a possible D gene is TRBD1 (6 bases). The CDR3 sequence is 15 residues long. V was trimmed by 6 bases and J by 5 bases, leaving 17 bases between them. CDR3 in amino acids: CASRPQGISDQPQHF. The CDR3, as DNA: TGTGCCAGCAGACCCCAGGGGATAAGCGATCAGCCCCAGCATTTT.

This clonotype turned up a few times. The chain links TRBV12-3 or TRBV12-4 to TRBJ2-5; D may be TRBD1 or TRBD2 (5 bases each). The V and J ends lost 6 bases and 2 bases respectively, with 16 bases between them. The CDR3 consists of 15 residues. CDR3 DNA sequence: TGTGCCAGCAGCCTCTTTGGGGGAGTACAAGAGACCCAGTACTTC. Translated, it gives CASSLFGGVQETQYF.

The count of this clonotype is one. The chain recombines TRBV21-1 with TRBJ2-2; TRBD2 is the table's D call and was not checked against the DNA. TRBV21-1 is a pseudogene segment. The CDR3 has 15 amino acids. The CDR3 DNA is TGTGCCAGCAGCGGGAAGGAAGCGGGGGCCGGGGAGCTGTTTTTT. Translation gives CASSGKEAGAGELFF.

This clonotype has at least ten counts. The chain combines TRBV29-1 with TRBJ2-5; D might be TRBD2 (5 bases). The V and J ends lost 3 bases and 5 bases respectively, with 19 bases between them. The germline V gene encodes CDR1 SQVTM and CDR2 ANQGSEA. CDR3 length equals 15 residues. The CDR3 reads CSVDRGSGRKETQYF. CDR3 bases: TGCAGCGTTGACCGGGGATCAGGACGAAAGGAGACCCAGTACTTC. Full variable domain (rest looked up from reference TRBV29-1 and TRBJ2-5): SAVISQKPSRDICQRGTSLTIQCQVDSQVTMMFWYRQQPGQSLTLIATANQGSEATYESGFVIDKFPISRPNLTFSTLTVSNMSPEDSSIYLCSVDRGSGRKETQYFGPGTRLLVL.

This clonotype was seen at least ten times. The chain combines TRBV3-1 with TRBJ2-4, with a possible D match to TRBD1 (6 bases). CDR3 size: 13 residues. Germline CDR1 is LGHDT and CDR2 is YNNKEL (reference sequence). The V end was cut by 1 base, the J end by 8 bases, with 9 bases between. In DNA form, the CDR3 reads TGTGCCAGCAGCCAAGGACAGGCTCACATTCAGTACTTC. Translation gives CASSQGQAHIQYF. The full variable domain, completed using reference TRBV3-1 and TRBJ2-4, is DTAVSQTPKYLVTQMGNDKSIKCEQNLGHDTMYWYKQDSKKFLKIMFSYNNKELIINETVPNRFSPKSPDKAHLNLHINSLELGDSAVYFCASSQGQAHIQYFGAGTRLSVL.

Remarks on this clonotype: With a much larger clone just one base away, this may be a read error. The rearrangement links TRBV28 to TRBJ2-7; D might be TRBD1 (5 bases). The germline V and J ends were trimmed by 7 bases and 12 bases, with 19 bases remaining between them. Per the germline V gene, CDR1 is MDHEN and CDR2 is SYDVKM. The CDR3 has 12 residues. Written as DNA, the CDR3 is TGTGCCAGCAATTCACAAGATCCAGGGCGGTACTTC. This encodes CASNSQDPGRYF. Full variable domain (rest looked up from reference TRBV28 and TRBJ2-7): DVKVTQSSRYLVKRTGEKVFLECVQDMDHENMFWYRQDPGLGLRLIYFSYDVKMKEKGDIPEGYSVSREKKERFSLILESASTNQTSMYLCASNSQDPGRYFGPGTRLTVT.

This chain uses TRBV18 with TRBJ2-3; TRBD2 matches at 12 bases. There are 17 residues in the CDR3. Per the germline V gene, CDR1 is KGHSH and CDR2 is LQKENI. J gave up 2 bases and V 1 base, and 4 bases lay outside the gene matches. CDR3: CASSPLTSGSPTDTQYF. CDR3 coding DNA: TGTGCCAGCTCACCACTGACTAGCGGGAGCCCCACAGATACGCAGTATTTT.

This clonotype occurred once. With a much larger clone just one base away, this may be a read error. CDR3: CASSSDFEQYF. The CDR3, as DNA: TGTGCCAGCAGCTCCGACTTCGAGCAGTACTTC. The gene calls are TRBV7-2 and TRBJ2-1, with D uncertain. The J call may be wrong; the DNA end is better matched by TRBJ2-7. Germline V gives CDR1 SGHTA, CDR2 FQGNSA. CDR3 length: 11 residues.

This clonotype was observed many times. At one boundary the junction diverges from the germline segment, which might be a read error. The chain has TRBV7-7 and TRBJ2-5, with D possibly being TRBD2 (6 bases). This CDR3 has 13 residues. Looked up from germline, CDR1 is SSHAT and CDR2 is FNYEAQ (reference sequence). The CDR3 sequence is CASSPGVEETQYF. Here the CDR3 DNA reads TGTGCTAGCAGCCCGGGGGTGGAAGAGACCCAGTACTTC.

The chain employs TRBV20-1 and TRBJ1-5, with 7 bases fitting TRBD1. CDR1 DFQATT and CDR2 SNEGSKA come from the germline V gene (reference sequence). The CDR3 length is 15 residues. V was pared by 6 bases and J by 3 bases, with 11 bases of the junction left unmatched. CDR3 loop: CSAFRLDRPNQPQHF. CDR3 DNA sequence: TGCAGTGCCTTTAGATTGGACAGGCCCAATCAGCCCCAGCATTTT.

CDR3 in amino acids: CASSQVGTEVEPDTQYF. CDR3 DNA: TGTGCCAGCAGCCAAGTCGGGACGGAAGTCGAACCAGATACGCAGTATTTT. The chain combines TRBV3-1 with TRBJ2-3; D could derive from TRBD1 or TRBD2 (5 bases each). CDR1 is LGHDT and CDR2 is YNNKEL in the germline V gene (reference sequence). The V end lost 1 base, the J end lost 4 bases, and 18 bases lay between the germline ends. The CDR3 runs 17 residues.

This clonotype was counted ten times or more. The V call is TRBV14, the J call TRBJ1-2; TRBD1 matches 7 bases. This CDR3 spans 15 amino acids. Germline V lookup: CDR1 SGHDN, CDR2 FVKESK. V gave up 5 bases and J gave up 0 bases; unmatched junction bases: 6. CDR3 DNA: TGTGCCAGCAGCACCTGGGACAGCCCTAACTATGGCTACACCTTC. Protein product: CASSTWDSPNYGYTF.

The V gene is TRBV21-1, the J gene TRBJ2-7; TRBD1 was called by the table and not checked on the DNA. TRBV21-1 constitutes a pseudogene. The CDR3 is 17 amino acids. CDR3 amino acids: CASSKVQHRGCSYEQYF. In DNA form, the CDR3 reads TGTGCCAGCAGCAAGGTCCAACACAGGGGGTGTTCCTACGAGCAGTACTTC.